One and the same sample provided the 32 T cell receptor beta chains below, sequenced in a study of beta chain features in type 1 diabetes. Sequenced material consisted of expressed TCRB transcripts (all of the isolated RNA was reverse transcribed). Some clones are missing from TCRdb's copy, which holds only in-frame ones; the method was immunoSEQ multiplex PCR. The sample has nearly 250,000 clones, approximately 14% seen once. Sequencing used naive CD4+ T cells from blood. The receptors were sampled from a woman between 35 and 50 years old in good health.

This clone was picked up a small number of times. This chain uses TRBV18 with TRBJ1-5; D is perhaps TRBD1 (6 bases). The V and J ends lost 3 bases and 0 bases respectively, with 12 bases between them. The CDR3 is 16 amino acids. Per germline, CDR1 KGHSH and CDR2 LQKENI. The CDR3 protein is CASSPGTSNSNQPQHF. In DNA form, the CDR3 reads TGTGCCAGCTCACCCGGGACATCTAATAGCAATCAGCCCCAGCATTTT.

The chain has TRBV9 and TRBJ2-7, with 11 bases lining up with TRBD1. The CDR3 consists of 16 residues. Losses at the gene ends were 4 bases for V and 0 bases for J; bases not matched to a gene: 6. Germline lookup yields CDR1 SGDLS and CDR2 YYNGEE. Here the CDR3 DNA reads TGTGCCAGCAGCTCTCCGGGGACAGGGGGCTCCTACGAGCAGTACTTC. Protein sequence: CASSSPGTGGSYEQYF.

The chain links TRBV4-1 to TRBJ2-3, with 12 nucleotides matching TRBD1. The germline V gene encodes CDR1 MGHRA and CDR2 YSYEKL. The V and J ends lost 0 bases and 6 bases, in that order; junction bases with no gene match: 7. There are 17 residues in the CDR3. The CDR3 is CASSQEGTGGHWDTQYF. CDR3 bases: TGCGCCAGCAGCCAAGAGGGGACAGGGGGCCATTGGGATACGCAGTATTTT.

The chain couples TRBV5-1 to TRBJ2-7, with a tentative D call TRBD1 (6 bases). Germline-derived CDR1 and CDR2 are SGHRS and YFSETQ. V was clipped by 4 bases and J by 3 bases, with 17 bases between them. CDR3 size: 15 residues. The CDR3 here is CASSLSGQTFYEQYF. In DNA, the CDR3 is TGCGCCAGCAGCCTGTCAGGACAGACTTTCTACGAGCAGTACTTC.

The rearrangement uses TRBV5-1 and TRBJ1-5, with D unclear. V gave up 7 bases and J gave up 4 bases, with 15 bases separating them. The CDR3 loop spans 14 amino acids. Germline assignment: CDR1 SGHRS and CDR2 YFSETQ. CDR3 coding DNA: TGCGCCAGCCGGGCGGGCGGCTGGAATCAGCCCCAGCATTTT. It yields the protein CASRAGGWNQPQHF.

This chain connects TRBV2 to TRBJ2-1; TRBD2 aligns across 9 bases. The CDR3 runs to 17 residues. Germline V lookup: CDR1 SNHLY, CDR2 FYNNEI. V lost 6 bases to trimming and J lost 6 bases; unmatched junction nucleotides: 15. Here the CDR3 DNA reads TGTGCCAGCAGCCTAGAAATGGGTAGCGGGGGCCTCAATGAGCAGTTCTTC. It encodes CASSLEMGSGGLNEQFF.

The CDR3 here is CAISAGTTNEKLFF. The CDR3 DNA is TGTGCCATCAGTGCAGGGACAACTAATGAAAAACTGTTTTTT. The genes are TRBV10-3 and TRBJ1-4; a weak D match, TRBD1 (5 bases). This CDR3 has 14 residues. Trimming stripped 4 bases from V and 0 bases from J, with 6 bases between. Germline CDR1 and CDR2: ENHRY and SYGVKD.

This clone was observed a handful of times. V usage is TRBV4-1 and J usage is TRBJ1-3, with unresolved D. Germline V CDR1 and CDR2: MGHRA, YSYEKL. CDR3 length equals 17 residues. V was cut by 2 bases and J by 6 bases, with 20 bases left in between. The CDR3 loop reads CASSQFAVSVIVNTIYF. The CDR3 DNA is TGCGCCAGCAGCCAATTCGCGGTTTCGGTTATCGTAAACACCATATATTTT.

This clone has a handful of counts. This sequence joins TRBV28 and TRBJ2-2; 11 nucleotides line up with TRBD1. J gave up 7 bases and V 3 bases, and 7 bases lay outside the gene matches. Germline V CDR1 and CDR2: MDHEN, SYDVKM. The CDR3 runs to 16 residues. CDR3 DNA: TGTGCCAGCAGTTTTGCCCGGGACAGGGGGGTCGGGGAGCTGTTTTTT. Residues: CASSFARDRGVGELFF. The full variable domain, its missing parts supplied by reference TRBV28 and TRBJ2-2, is DVKVTQSSRYLVKRTGEKVFLECVQDMDHENMFWYRQDPGLGLRLIYFSYDVKMKEKGDIPEGYSVSREKKERFSLILESASTNQTSMYLCASSFARDRGVGELFFGEGSRLTVL.

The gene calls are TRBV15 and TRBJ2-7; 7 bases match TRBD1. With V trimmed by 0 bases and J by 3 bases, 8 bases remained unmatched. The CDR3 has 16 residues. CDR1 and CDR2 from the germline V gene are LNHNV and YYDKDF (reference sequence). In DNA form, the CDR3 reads TGTGCCACCAGCAGAGACCTAGACAGGGCGCTCTACGAGCAGTACTTC. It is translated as CATSRDLDRALYEQYF.

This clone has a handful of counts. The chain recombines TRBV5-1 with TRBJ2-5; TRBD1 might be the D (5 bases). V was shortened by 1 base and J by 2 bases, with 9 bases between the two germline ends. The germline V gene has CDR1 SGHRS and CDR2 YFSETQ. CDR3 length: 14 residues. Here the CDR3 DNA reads TGCGCCAGCAGCTTGAGGGGTGGTCAAGAGACCCAGTACTTC. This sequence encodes CASSLRGGQETQYF.

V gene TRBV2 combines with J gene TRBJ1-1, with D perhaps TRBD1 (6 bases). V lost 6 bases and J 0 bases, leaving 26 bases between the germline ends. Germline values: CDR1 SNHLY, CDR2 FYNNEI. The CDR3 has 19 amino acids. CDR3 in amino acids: CASRRSRGRHGEMNTEAFF. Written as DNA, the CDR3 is TGTGCCAGCAGACGGTCGCGGGGGCGGCATGGGGAAATGAACACTGAAGCTTTCTTT. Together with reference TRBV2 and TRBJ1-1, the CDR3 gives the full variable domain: EPEVTQTPSHQVTQMGQEVILRCVPISNHLYFYWYRQILGQKVEFLVSFYNNEISEKSEIFDDQFSVERPDGSNFTLKIRSTKLEDSAMYFCASRRSRGRHGEMNTEAFFGQGTRLTVV.

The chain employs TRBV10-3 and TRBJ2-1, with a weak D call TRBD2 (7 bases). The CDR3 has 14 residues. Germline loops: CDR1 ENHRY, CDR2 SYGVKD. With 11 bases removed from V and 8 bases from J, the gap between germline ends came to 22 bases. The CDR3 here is CASTGGPVSDEQFF. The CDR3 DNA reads TGTGCCTCGACGGGGGGCCCGGTTTCGGATGAGCAGTTCTTC.

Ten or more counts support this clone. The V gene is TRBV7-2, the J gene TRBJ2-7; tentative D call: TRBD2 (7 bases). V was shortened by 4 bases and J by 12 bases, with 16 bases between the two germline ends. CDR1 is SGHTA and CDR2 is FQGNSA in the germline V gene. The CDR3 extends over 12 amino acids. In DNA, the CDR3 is TGTGCCAGCAGCTCACAGGGACTATTTTGGTACTTC. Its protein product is CASSSQGLFWYF.

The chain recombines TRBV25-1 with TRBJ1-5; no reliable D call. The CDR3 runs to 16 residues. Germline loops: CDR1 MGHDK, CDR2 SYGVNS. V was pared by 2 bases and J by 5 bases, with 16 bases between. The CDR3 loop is CASSEPPVVADQPQHF. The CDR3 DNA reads TGTGCCAGCAGTGAACCCCCTGTGGTGGCTGATCAGCCCCAGCATTTT.

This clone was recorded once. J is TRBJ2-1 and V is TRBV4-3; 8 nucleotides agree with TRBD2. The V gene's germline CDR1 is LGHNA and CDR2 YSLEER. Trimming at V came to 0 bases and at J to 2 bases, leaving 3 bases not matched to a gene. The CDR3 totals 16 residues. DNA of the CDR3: TGCGCCAGCAGCCAAGAGGGACTAGTGACCTACAATGAGCAGTTCTTC. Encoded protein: CASSQEGLVTYNEQFF.

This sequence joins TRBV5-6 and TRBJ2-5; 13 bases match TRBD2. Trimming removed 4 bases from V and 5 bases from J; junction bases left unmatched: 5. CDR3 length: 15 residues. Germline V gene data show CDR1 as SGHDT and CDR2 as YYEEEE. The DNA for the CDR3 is TGTGCCAGCAGCCTACTAGCGGGGGGGTGGGAGACCCAGTACTTC. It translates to CASSLLAGGWETQYF. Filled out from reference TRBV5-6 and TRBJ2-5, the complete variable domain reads DAGVTQSPTHLIKTRGQQVTLRCSPKSGHDTVSWYQQALGQGPQFIFQYYEEEERQRGNFPDRFSGHQFPNYSSELNVNALLLGDSALYLCASSLLAGGWETQYFGPGTRLLVL.

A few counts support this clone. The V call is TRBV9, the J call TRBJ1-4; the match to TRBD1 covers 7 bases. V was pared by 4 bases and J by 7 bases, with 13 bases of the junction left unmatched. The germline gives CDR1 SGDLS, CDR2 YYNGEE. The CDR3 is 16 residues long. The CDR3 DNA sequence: TGTGCCAGCAGCCGAACCTCCGACAGGGTCGGTGAAAAACTGTTTTTT. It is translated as CASSRTSDRVGEKLFF.

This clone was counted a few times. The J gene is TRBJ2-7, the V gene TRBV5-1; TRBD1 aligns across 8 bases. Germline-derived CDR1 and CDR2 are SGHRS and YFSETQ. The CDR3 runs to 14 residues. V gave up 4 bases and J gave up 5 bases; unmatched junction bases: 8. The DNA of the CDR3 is TGCGCCAGCAGCCAAGGGACAGGAGCGAACGAGCAGTACTTC. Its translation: CASSQGTGANEQYF.

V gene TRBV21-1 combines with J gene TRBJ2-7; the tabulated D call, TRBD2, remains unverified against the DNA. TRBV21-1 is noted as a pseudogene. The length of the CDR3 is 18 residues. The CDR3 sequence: CASSNWDGGVGASYEQYF. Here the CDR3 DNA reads TGTGCCAGCAGCAATTGGGACGGAGGGGTAGGGGCCTCCTACGAGCAGTACTTC.

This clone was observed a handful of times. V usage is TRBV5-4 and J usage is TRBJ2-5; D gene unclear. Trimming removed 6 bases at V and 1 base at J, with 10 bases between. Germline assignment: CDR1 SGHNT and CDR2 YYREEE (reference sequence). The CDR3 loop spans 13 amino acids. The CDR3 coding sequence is TGTGCCAGCAAAAGCATCGTCCAAGAGACCCAGTACTTC. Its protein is CASKSIVQETQYF. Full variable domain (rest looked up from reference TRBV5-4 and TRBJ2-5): ETGVTQSPTHLIKTRGQQVTLRCSSQSGHNTVSWYQQALGQGPQFIFQYYREEENGRGNFPPRFSGLQFPNYSSELNVNALELDDSALYLCASKSIVQETQYFGPGTRLLVL.

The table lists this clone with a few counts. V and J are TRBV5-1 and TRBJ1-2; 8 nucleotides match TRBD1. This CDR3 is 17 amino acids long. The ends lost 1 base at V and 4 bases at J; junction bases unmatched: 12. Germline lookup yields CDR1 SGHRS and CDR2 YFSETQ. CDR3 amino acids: CASSLLGTADRGYGYTF. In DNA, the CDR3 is TGCGCCAGCAGCTTGTTAGGGACAGCTGACAGGGGCTATGGCTACACCTTC.

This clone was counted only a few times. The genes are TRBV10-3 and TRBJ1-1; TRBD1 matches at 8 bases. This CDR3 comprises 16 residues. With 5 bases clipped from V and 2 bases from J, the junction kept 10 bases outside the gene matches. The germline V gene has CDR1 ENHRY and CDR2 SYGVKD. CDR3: CAISTGQGGGNTEAFF. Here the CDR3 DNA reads TGTGCCATCAGTACCGGACAGGGAGGGGGTAACACTGAAGCTTTCTTT.

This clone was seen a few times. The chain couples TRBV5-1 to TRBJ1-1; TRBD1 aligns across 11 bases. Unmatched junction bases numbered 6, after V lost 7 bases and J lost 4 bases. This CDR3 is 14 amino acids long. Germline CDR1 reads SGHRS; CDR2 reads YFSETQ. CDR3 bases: TGCGCCAGCCGGACCGGGACAGGGGGCACTGAAGCTTTCTTT. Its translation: CASRTGTGGTEAFF.

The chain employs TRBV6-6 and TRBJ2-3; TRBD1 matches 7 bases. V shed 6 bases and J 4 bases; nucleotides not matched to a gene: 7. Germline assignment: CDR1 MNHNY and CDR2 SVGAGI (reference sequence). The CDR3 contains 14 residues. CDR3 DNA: TGTGCCAGCAGATTACAGGGGACCGCAGATACGCAGTATTTT. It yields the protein CASRLQGTADTQYF.

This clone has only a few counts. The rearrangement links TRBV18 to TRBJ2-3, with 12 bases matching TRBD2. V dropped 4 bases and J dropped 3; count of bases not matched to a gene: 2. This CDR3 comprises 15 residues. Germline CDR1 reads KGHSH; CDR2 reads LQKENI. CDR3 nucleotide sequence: TGTGCCAGCTCACGGACTAGCGGGGAGACAGATACGCAGTATTTT. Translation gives CASSRTSGETDTQYF.

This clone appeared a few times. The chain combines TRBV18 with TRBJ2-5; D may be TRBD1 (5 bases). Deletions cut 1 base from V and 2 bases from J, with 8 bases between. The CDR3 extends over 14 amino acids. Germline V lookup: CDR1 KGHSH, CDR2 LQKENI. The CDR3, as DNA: TGTGCCAGCTCACCACGGCAGGGTCAAGAGACCCAGTACTTC. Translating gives CASSPRQGQETQYF.

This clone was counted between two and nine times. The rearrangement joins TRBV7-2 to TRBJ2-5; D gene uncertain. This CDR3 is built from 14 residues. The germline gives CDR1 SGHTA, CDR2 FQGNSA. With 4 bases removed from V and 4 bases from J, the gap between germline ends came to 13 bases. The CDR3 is CASSSPSRGETQYF. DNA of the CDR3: TGTGCCAGCAGCTCTCCTTCTAGAGGAGAGACCCAGTACTTC.

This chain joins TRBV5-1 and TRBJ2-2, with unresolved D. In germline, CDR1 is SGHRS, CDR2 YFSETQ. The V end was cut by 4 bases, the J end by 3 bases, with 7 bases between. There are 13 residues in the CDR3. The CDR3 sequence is CASSDTDTGELFF. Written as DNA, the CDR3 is TGCGCCAGCAGCGACACAGACACCGGGGAGCTGTTTTTT.

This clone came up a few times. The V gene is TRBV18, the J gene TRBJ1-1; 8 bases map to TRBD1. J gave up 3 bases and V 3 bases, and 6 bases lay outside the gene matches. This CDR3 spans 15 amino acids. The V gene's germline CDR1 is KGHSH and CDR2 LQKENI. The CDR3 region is CASSPLDREDTEAFF. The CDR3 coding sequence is TGTGCCAGCTCACCGTTGGACAGGGAGGACACTGAAGCTTTCTTT.

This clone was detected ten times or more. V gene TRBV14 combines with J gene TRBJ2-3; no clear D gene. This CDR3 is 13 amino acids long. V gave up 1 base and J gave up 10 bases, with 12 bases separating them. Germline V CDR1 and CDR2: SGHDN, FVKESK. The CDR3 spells CASSQVSRGPQYF. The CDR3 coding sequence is TGTGCCAGCAGCCAAGTATCACGTGGCCCGCAGTATTTT.

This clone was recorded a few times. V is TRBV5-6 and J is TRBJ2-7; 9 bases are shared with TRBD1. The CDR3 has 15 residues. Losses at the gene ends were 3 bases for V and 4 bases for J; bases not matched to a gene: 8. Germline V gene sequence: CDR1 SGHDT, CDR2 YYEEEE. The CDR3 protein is CASSSTGTGWYEQYF. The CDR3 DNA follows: TGTGCCAGCAGCTCGACCGGGACAGGGTGGTACGAGCAGTACTTC.